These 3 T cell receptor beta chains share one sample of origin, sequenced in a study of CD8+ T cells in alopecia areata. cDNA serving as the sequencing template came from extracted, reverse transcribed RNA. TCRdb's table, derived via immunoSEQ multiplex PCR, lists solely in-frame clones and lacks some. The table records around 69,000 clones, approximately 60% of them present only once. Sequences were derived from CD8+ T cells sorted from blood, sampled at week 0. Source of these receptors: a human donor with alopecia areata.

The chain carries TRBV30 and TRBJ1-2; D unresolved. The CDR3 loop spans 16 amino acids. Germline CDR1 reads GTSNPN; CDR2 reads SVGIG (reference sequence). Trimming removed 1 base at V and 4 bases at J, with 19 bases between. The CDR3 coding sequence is TGTGCCTGGAGTGGTCAGCCCCCACAGCCCAGCTATGGCTACACCTTC. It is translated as CAWSGQPPQPSYGYTF.

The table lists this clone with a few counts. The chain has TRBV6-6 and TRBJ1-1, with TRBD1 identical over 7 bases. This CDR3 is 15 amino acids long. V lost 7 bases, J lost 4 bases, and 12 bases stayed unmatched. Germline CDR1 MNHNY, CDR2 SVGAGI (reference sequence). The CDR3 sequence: CASTNVGGDGTEAFF. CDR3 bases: TGTGCCAGCACTAACGTAGGGGGCGACGGCACTGAAGCTTTCTTT.

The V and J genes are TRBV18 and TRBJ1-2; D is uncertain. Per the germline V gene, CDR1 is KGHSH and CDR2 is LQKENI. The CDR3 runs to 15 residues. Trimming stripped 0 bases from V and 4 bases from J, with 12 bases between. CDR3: CASSPPGSSFYGYTF. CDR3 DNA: TGTGCCAGCTCACCACCAGGGTCCTCTTTCTATGGCTACACCTTC.